The 14 T cell receptor beta chains reported below all come from one sample, sequenced in a study of blood T cell repertoires in COVID-19. Clones were sequenced by immunoSEQ multiplex PCR, and TCRdb holds only the in-frame ones, with some missing. The sample yields around 160,000 clones, roughly 84% seen once. Material for sequencing was PBMCs or T cells enriched from blood (not recorded which). The receptors were gathered from a woman between 50 and 59 years old who had been exposed to COVID-19.

CDR3 region: CAGRVQGRQGRSIDGYTF. The CDR3 bases are TGTGCCGGGAGGGTTCAGGGGCGACAGGGGCGGTCTATCGATGGCTACACCTTC. The chain has TRBV7-2 and TRBJ1-2; 8 bases are shared with TRBD1. Trimming cost V 11 bases and J 6 bases; bases outside gene matches: 26. The CDR3 totals 18 residues. Germline assignment: CDR1 SGHTA and CDR2 FQGNSA.

The V call is TRBV7-9, the J call TRBJ2-3; 8 bases map to TRBD1. The CDR3 covers 14 residues. Unmatched junction bases numbered 3, after V lost 5 bases and J lost 2 bases. Germline V CDR1 and CDR2: SEHNR, FQNEAQ (reference sequence). This chain's CDR3 is CASSRDRNTDTQYF. The CDR3 coding sequence is TGTGCCAGCAGCCGGGACAGGAACACAGATACGCAGTATTTT.

The chain uses TRBV6-6 and TRBJ2-7; 7 bases line up with TRBD1. The CDR3 runs to 12 residues. Germline V gene data show CDR1 as MNHNY and CDR2 as SVGAGI (reference sequence). V shed 6 bases, J shed 3 bases, and the junction held 2 bases outside the gene matches. The DNA of the CDR3 is TGTGCCAGCAGGCCAGGGGGCTACGAGCAGTACTTC. Translated: CASRPGGYEQYF.

This clone was seen a few times. V is TRBV4-2 and J is TRBJ2-3; 9 nucleotides line up with TRBD2. Germline CDR1 and CDR2: LGHNA and YNFKEQ. This CDR3 has 19 amino acids. V shed 1 base, J shed 3 bases, and the junction held 14 bases outside the gene matches. CDR3 sequence: CASSQVPGLAVWQTDTQYF. The DNA of the CDR3 is TGTGCCAGCAGCCAAGTTCCGGGACTAGCTGTGTGGCAAACAGATACGCAGTATTTT.

The chain carries TRBV5-1 and TRBJ2-7, with D perhaps TRBD1 (5 bases). This CDR3 has 15 amino acids. In germline, CDR1 is SGHRS, CDR2 YFSETQ. Trimming stripped 3 bases from V and 4 bases from J, with 17 bases between. CDR3 loop: CASSSIQGMRYEQYF. The DNA of the CDR3 is TGCGCCAGCAGCTCGATCCAGGGAATGAGGTACGAGCAGTACTTC.

The rearrangement joins TRBV29-1 to TRBJ1-2, with D unclear. The CDR3 totals 12 residues. CDR1 SQVTM and CDR2 ANQGSEA come from the germline V gene. Trimming removed 4 bases from V and 5 bases from J, with 11 bases in between. The CDR3 reads CSVVAGVYGYTF. The CDR3 region has the DNA TGCAGCGTTGTAGCCGGAGTTTATGGCTACACCTTC.

The genes are TRBV10-1 and TRBJ2-1, with D perhaps matching TRBD2 (5 bases). The CDR3 runs to 15 residues. The germline V gene has CDR1 WNHNN and CDR2 SYGVQD (reference sequence). Trimming took off 6 bases at V and 2 bases at J, with 14 bases between the two ends. CDR3 protein: CASSSSRRTYNEQFF. The CDR3 nucleotides are TGCGCCAGCAGCTCTAGCAGGAGAACCTACAATGAGCAGTTCTTC.

The J gene is TRBJ2-7, the V gene TRBV7-9, with TRBD2 matching over 8 bases. Germline V lookup: CDR1 SEHNR, CDR2 FQNEAQ (reference sequence). The CDR3 sequence is 14 residues long. Trimming cost V 5 bases and J 5 bases; bases outside gene matches: 8. The CDR3 loop is CASSQTSGGHEQYF. CDR3 DNA: TGTGCCAGCAGCCAAACTAGCGGCGGCCACGAGCAGTACTTC.

The chain combines TRBV12-5 with TRBJ1-6; the match to TRBD1 covers 7 bases. This CDR3 region has 18 residues. The junction had 15 bases not matched to a gene; V was cut back by 1 base and J by 9 bases. CDR1 and CDR2 (germline): LGHNT, FRNRAP. In DNA form, the CDR3 reads TGTGCTAGTGGTTTGGGCCCTTCGACAGGGATGAGAATTTCACCCCTCCACTTT. It is translated as CASGLGPSTGMRISPLHF.

The chain carries TRBV9 and TRBJ1-2; D is perhaps TRBD1 (5 bases). Trimming removed 4 bases from V and 5 bases from J, with 21 bases in between. Germline V gene sequence: CDR1 SGDLS, CDR2 YYNGEE. The CDR3 covers 16 residues. DNA for the CDR3: TGTGCCAGCAGCCCTCGATCGGGGAACGGGGGATATGGCTACACCTTC. Its protein is CASSPRSGNGGYGYTF.

The gene calls are TRBV7-2 and TRBJ2-2; the match to TRBD2 covers 7 bases. Trimming at V came to 5 bases and at J to 3 bases, leaving 9 bases not matched to a gene. Germline assignment: CDR1 SGHTA and CDR2 FQGNSA. This CDR3 has 16 amino acids. The CDR3 protein is CASSHSTSSHTGELFF. The CDR3 DNA reads as TGTGCCAGCAGCCATTCGACTAGCAGCCACACCGGGGAGCTGTTTTTT.

The rearrangement uses TRBV10-1 and TRBJ2-7; D is unresolved. The CDR3 spans 15 residues. In germline, CDR1 is WNHNN, CDR2 SYGVQD (reference sequence). V was trimmed by 3 bases and J by 7 bases, leaving 19 bases between them. For the CDR3, the DNA is TGCGCCAGCAGTGACACGGCTAGAGGTCCTCGGGAGCAGTACTTC. It specifies CASSDTARGPREQYF.

The chain recombines TRBV7-8 with TRBJ2-2; perhaps TRBD2 as D (5 bases). The CDR3 consists of 16 residues. Deletions cut 0 bases from V and 3 bases from J, with 11 bases between. Per germline, CDR1 SGHVS and CDR2 FQNEAQ. The chain's CDR3 is CASSLARGSDTGELFF. CDR3 DNA sequence: TGTGCCAGCAGCTTAGCGAGAGGGTCGGACACCGGGGAGCTGTTTTTT. Supplemented by reference TRBV7-8 and TRBJ2-2, the full variable domain reads GAGVSQSPRYKVAKRGQDVALRCDPISGHVSLFWYQQALGQGPEFLTYFQNEAQLDKSGLPSDRFFAERPEGSVSTLKIQRTQQEDSAVYLCASSLARGSDTGELFFGEGSRLTVL.

The gene calls are TRBV6-6 and TRBJ1-2; D uncertain. CDR3 size: 16 residues. CDR1 is MNHNY, CDR2 SVGAGI, per germline (reference sequence). V was shortened by 0 bases and J by 4 bases, with 15 bases between the two germline ends. The chain's CDR3 is CASSYSGLPGFYGYTF. The CDR3 DNA reads as TGTGCCAGCAGTTACTCGGGCCTACCGGGGTTCTATGGCTACACCTTC.